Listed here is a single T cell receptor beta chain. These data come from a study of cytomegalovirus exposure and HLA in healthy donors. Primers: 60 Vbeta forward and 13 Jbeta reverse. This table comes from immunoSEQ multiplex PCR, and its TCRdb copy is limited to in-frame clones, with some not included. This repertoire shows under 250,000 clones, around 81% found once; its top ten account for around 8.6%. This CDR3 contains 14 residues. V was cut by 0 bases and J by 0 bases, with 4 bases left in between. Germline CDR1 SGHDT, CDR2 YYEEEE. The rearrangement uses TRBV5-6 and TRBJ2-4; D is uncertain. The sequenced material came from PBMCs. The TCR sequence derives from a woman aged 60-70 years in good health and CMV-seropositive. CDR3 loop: CASSLELAKNIQYF. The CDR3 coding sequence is TGTGCCAGCAGCTTGGAACTAGCCAAAAACATTCAGTACTTC.